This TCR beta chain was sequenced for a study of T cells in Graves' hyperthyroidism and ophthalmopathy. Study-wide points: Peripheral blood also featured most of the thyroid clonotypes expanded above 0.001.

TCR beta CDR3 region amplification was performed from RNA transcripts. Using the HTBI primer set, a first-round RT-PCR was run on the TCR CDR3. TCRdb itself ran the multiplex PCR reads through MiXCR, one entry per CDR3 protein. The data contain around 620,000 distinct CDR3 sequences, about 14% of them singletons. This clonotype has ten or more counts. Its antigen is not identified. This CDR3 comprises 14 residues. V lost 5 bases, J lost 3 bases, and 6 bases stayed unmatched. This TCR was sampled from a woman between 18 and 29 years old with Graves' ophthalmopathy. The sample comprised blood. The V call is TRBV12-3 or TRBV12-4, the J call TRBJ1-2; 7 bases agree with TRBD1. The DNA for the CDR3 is TGTGCCAGCAGTCGACAGGGTGGGGACTATGGCTACACCTTC. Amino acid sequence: CASSRQGGDYGYTF.